This T cell receptor beta chain was recovered during a study of CD8+CD57+ T cells in acquired aplastic anemia. The sample holds many counts of this clonotype. The sequenced patients had an expansion of CD8+CD57+ cells seen by flow cytometry. The CDR3 runs to 15 residues. V dropped 0 bases and J dropped 2; count of bases not matched to a gene: 3. The germline V gene has CDR1 SGHNT and CDR2 YYREEE (reference sequence). Using genomic DNA as the template, TCR beta VDJ and CDR3 profiling was carried out. TCRdb redid the calling of the reads with MiXCR, one entry per CDR3 protein. The data show over 150,000 distinct CDR3 sequences, about two thirds seen once.

The specimen sequenced was sorted CD4+, CD8+, or CD8+CD57+ T cells (not recorded which) from PBMCs. The TCR originated in a human donor with aplastic anemia. The chain is built from TRBV5-4 and TRBJ2-5; 8 nucleotides align to TRBD2. In DNA form, the CDR3 reads TGTGCCAGCAGCTTGGTTTTAGCGGGGCAAGAGACCCAGTACTTC. It translates to CASSLVLAGQETQYF. Drawing the rest from reference TRBV5-4 and TRBJ2-5, the complete variable domain is ETGVTQSPTHLIKTRGQQVTLRCSSQSGHNTVSWYQQALGQGPQFIFQYYREEENGRGNFPPRFSGLQFPNYSSELNVNALELDDSALYLCASSLVLAGQETQYFGPGTRLLVL.